This TCR beta chain originates from a study of T cell repertoires in cytomegalovirus infection. Study-wide points: Across the ex vivo response, the dominant clonotypes were HLA-C-restricted CMV-specific TCR beta clonotypes.

The CDR3 consists of 15 residues. V was shortened by 10 bases and J by 4 bases, with 22 bases between the two germline ends. Germline V gives CDR1 MNHEY, CDR2 SVGEGT. MiXCR, applied by TCRdb to the reads, yields one record per CDR3 protein. The repertoire includes 350,000 to 550,000 distinct CDR3 sequences, about a third of them detected once, and roughly 13% sits in the top ten. This clonotype was detected only a few times. Its cognate antigen is unknown. This receptor was identified in a human donor in good health (CMV status not recorded). Some clones in this sample may be carry-over from other donors' samples. Sequenced: PBMCs. The chain has TRBV6-2 or TRBV6-3 and TRBJ1-1; D remains ambiguous. CDR3 residues: CATRTGDQRSTEAFF. Written as DNA, the CDR3 is TGTGCCACCAGGACGGGAGACCAACGGAGCACTGAAGCTTTCTTT.